The 15 T cell receptor beta chains in this list originate from one sample, sequenced in a study of cytomegalovirus exposure and HLA in healthy donors. Sequencing used immunoSEQ multiplex PCR; TCRdb keeps in-frame clones, though not all of them. The table lists under 250,000 clones, 87% of them singletons, with 1.5% to 2% in the top ten. Sequences were obtained from PBMCs. The source of these receptors is a woman aged 18-35 years in good health and CMV-seropositive.

This clone came up a few times. This rearrangement joins TRBV12-2 to TRBJ1-5. TRBV12-2 constitutes a pseudogene. The CDR3 sequence is 12 residues long. CDR3 region: CASRRESQPQHF. In DNA, the CDR3 is TGTGCAAGTCGACGAGAGAGTCAGCCCCAGCATTTT.

The genes are TRBV6-5 and TRBJ1-5, with D tentatively TRBD1 (6 bases). V was shortened by 2 bases and J by 4 bases, with 9 bases between the two germline ends. This CDR3 region has 14 residues. Germline V CDR1 and CDR2: MNHEY, SVGAGI. The CDR3 sequence: CASSYTGRNQPQHF. The CDR3 nucleotides are TGTGCCAGCAGTTACACAGGGAGAAATCAGCCCCAGCATTTT.

The rearrangement joins TRBV4-1 to TRBJ2-1; 7 bases map to TRBD1. CDR3 size: 14 residues. The ends lost 0 bases at V and 8 bases at J; junction bases unmatched: 4. CDR1 and CDR2 from the germline V gene are MGHRA and YSYEKL. Here the CDR3 DNA reads TGCGCCAGCAGCCAAGAACAGGGGCTGGATGAGCAGTTCTTC. This translates into CASSQEQGLDEQFF.

The rearrangement joins TRBV6-1 to TRBJ2-7, with TRBD2 as a possible D gene (6 bases). The CDR3 sequence is 17 residues long. The germline V gene encodes CDR1 MNHNS and CDR2 SASEGT. V gave up 1 base and J gave up 6 bases, with 22 bases separating them. CDR3 region: CASSEVDWGTLGGEQYF. In DNA form, the CDR3 reads TGTGCCAGCAGTGAAGTTGACTGGGGAACCCTGGGAGGCGAGCAGTACTTC.

The chain carries TRBV29-1 and TRBJ1-1, with D possibly TRBD1 on 6 matching bases. Trimming removed 6 bases at V and 0 bases at J, with 17 bases between. The germline V gene has CDR1 SQVTM and CDR2 ANQGSEA. The CDR3 spans 15 residues. CDR3 nucleotides: TGCAGCGTGGCCGTTGGGGGGGCGGTGAACACTGAAGCTTTCTTT. Its translation: CSVAVGGAVNTEAFF. The whole variable domain, remainder taken from reference TRBV29-1 and TRBJ1-1, is SAVISQKPSRDICQRGTSLTIQCQVDSQVTMMFWYRQQPGQSLTLIATANQGSEATYESGFVIDKFPISRPNLTFSTLTVSNMSPEDSSIYLCSVAVGGAVNTEAFFGQGTRLTVV.

The chain joins TRBV27 to TRBJ1-5; D is perhaps TRBD1 (5 bases). Germline V gene lookup returns CDR1 MNHEY and CDR2 SMNVEV (reference sequence). CDR3 length equals 14 residues. Trimming took 8 bases from V and 0 from J, leaving 11 bases between them. The CDR3 loop reads CASGGGYSNQPQHF. The CDR3 bases are TGTGCCAGCGGGGGGGGGTATAGCAATCAGCCCCAGCATTTT.

The chain joins TRBV6-1 to TRBJ2-7; 9 nucleotides agree with TRBD1. The CDR3 runs 14 residues. The V and J ends lost 7 bases and 3 bases, in that order; junction bases with no gene match: 7. Germline assignment: CDR1 MNHNS and CDR2 SASEGT. The CDR3 coding sequence is TGTGCCAGCATTTGGGGACAGGGATACTACGAGCAGTACTTC. It specifies CASIWGQGYYEQYF.

This chain joins TRBV7-9 and TRBJ1-3; D remains ambiguous. The CDR3 is made up of 16 amino acids. The V gene's germline CDR1 is SEHNR and CDR2 FQNEAQ (reference sequence). The germline V and J ends were trimmed by 2 bases and 0 bases, with 11 bases remaining between them. In DNA form, the CDR3 reads TGTGCCAGCAGCTTAATGTCAGGACTCTCTGGAAACACCATATATTTT. Protein: CASSLMSGLSGNTIYF.

The genes are TRBV27 and TRBJ2-1; the D is unclear. This CDR3 contains 14 residues. V lost 4 bases, J lost 5 bases, and 12 bases lay in between. CDR1 MNHEY and CDR2 SMNVEV come from the germline V gene (reference sequence). CDR3 nucleotides: TGTGCCAGCAGTTACGCGGCGGCTAACAATGAGCAGTTCTTC. Translation gives CASSYAAANNEQFF.

The DNA of the CDR3 is TGTGCCAGCAGTTTTACGGGATCCGGGGAGCTGTTTTTT. Its protein product is CASSFTGSGELFF. The chain couples TRBV28 to TRBJ2-2; D may be TRBD2 (5 bases). Trimming pared 3 bases from V and 6 bases from J, leaving 8 bases between. Looked up from germline, CDR1 is MDHEN and CDR2 is SYDVKM. The CDR3 runs 13 residues. Together with reference TRBV28 and TRBJ2-2, the CDR3 gives the full variable domain: DVKVTQSSRYLVKRTGEKVFLECVQDMDHENMFWYRQDPGLGLRLIYFSYDVKMKEKGDIPEGYSVSREKKERFSLILESASTNQTSMYLCASSFTGSGELFFGEGSRLTVL.

The chain's CDR3 is CASSLGRGNTEAFF. The CDR3 nucleotides are TGTGCCAGCAGCTTAGGGCGCGGGAACACTGAAGCTTTCTTT. The chain carries TRBV11-2 and TRBJ1-1, with D unclear. The CDR3 has 14 amino acids. Germline CDR1 reads SGHAT; CDR2 reads FQNNGV. Trimming took off 1 base at V and 1 base at J, with 7 bases between the two ends.

This chain joins TRBV11-2 and TRBJ2-7; a possible D gene is TRBD1 (5 bases). Between the trimmed V and J ends, which lost 3 bases and 1 base, there was a span of 10 bases. The CDR3 is 14 amino acids. Germline values: CDR1 SGHAT, CDR2 FQNNGV. This CDR3 reads CASSFTTVSYEQYF. For the CDR3, the DNA is TGTGCCAGCAGCTTTACGACAGTTTCCTACGAGCAGTACTTC.

The V call is TRBV29-1, the J call TRBJ1-1; no firm D call. The V and J ends lost 8 bases and 0 bases respectively, with 7 bases between them. The CDR3 extends over 11 amino acids. CDR1 SQVTM and CDR2 ANQGSEA come from the germline V gene. The CDR3 loop reads CSSVMNTEAFF. The DNA of the CDR3 is TGCAGCTCTGTAATGAACACTGAAGCTTTCTTT.

To note about this clone: This same CDR3 is encoded by further DNA sequences in the sample. The chain has TRBV5-1 and TRBJ2-7; the match to TRBD1 covers 9 bases. Trimming cost V 3 bases and J 4 bases; bases outside gene matches: 5. This CDR3 has 14 amino acids. Per the germline V gene, CDR1 is SGHRS and CDR2 is YFSETQ. This chain's CDR3 is CASSWGQGGYEQYF. The DNA for the CDR3 is TGCGCCAGCAGCTGGGGACAGGGCGGTTACGAGCAGTACTTC.

As DNA, the CDR3 is TGTGCCAGCTCACCTCGACTCGGGAGCACTGAAGCTTTCTTT. Amino acids: CASSPRLGSTEAFF. V gene TRBV18 combines with J gene TRBJ1-1, with D unresolved. Deletions cut 3 bases from V and 4 bases from J, with 12 bases between. CDR1 and CDR2 (germline): KGHSH, LQKENI. The CDR3 extends over 14 amino acids.